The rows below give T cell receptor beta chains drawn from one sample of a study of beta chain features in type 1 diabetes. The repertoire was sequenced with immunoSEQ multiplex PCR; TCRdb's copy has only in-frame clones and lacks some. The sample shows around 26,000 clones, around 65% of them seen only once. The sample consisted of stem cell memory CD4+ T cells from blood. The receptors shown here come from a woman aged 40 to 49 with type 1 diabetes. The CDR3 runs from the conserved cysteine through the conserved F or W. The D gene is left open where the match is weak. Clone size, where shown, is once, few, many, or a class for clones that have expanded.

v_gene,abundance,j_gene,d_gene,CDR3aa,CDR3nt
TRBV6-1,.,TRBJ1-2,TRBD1,CASSEQGQGAYGYTF,TGTGCCAGCAGTGAACAAGGACAGGGTGCCTATGGCTACACCTTC
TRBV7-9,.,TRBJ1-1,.,CASIGMTGTVEAFF,TGTGCCAGCATCGGTATGACAGGTACGGTCGAAGCTTTCTTT
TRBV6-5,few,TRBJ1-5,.,CASSGGAAQHF,TGTGCCAGCAGCGGAGGGGCTGCCCAGCATTTT
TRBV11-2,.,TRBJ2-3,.,CASSSLSGRSDTQYF,TGTGCCAGCAGCTCACTTTCTGGGCGATCAGATACGCAGTATTTT
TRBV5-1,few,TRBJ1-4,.,CATSGGNNEKLFF,TGCGCCACCTCGGGAGGCAATAATGAAAAACTGTTTTTT
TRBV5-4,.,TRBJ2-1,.,CASSGDYEQFF,TGTGCCAGCAGCGGAGATTATGAGCAGTTCTTC
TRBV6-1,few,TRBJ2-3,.,CASSEVRRAGTDTQYF,TGTGCCAGCAGTGAAGTGAGGCGGGCAGGCACAGATACGCAGTATTTT
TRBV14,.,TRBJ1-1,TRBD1,CASSQALTRGARTEAFF,TGTGCCAGCAGCCAAGCCTTGACCAGGGGGGCGCGAACTGAAGCTTTCTTT
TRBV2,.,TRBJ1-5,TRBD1,CASSVRTGTDQPQHF,TGTGCCAGCAGTGTGCGGACAGGGACGGATCAGCCCCAGCATTTT
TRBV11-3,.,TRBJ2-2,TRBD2,CASSLGEGRELFF,TGTGCCAGCAGCTTAGGGGAGGGGAGGGAGCTGTTTTTT
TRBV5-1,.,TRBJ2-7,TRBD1,CASSPGQEVEQYF,TGCGCCAGCAGCCCTGGACAGGAGGTCGAGCAGTACTTC
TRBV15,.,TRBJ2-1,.,CATSRVQGDNEQFF,TGTGCCACCAGCAGAGTACAGGGAGATAATGAGCAGTTCTTC
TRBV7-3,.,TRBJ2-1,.,CASSLGLMGGEQFF,TGTGCCAGCAGCTTAGGACTGATGGGGGGTGAGCAGTTCTTC
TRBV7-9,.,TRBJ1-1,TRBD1,CASSTGQLGDTEAFF,TGTGCCAGCAGCACGGGACAGCTAGGGGACACTGAAGCTTTCTTT
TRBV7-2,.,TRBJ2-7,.,CASSNRLQGAEQYF,TGTGCCAGCAGCAACAGATTACAGGGAGCCGAGCAGTACTTC
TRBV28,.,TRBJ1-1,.,CASSWGGPNTEAFF,TGTGCCAGCAGTTGGGGAGGGCCGAACACTGAAGCTTTCTTT
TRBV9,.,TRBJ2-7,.,CASSVDAGTFPYEQYF,TGTGCCAGCAGCGTAGACGCCGGGACTTTTCCCTACGAGCAGTACTTC
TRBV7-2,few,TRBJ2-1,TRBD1,CASRNPRDGQGTPYNEQFF,TGTGCCAGCAGAAACCCAAGGGACGGACAGGGGACGCCCTACAATGAGCAGTTCTTC
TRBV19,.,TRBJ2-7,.,CAPGLDGHHGSYEQYF,TGTGCCCCTGGCCTAGACGGACACCACGGTTCCTACGAGCAGTACTTC